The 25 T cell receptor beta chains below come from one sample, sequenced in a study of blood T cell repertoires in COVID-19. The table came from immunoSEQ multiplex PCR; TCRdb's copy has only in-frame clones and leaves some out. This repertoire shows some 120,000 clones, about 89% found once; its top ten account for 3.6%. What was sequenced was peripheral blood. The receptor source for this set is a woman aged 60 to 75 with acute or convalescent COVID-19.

CDR3: CASSRTGGRQPQHF. For the CDR3, the DNA is TGTGCCAGCAGTCGAACAGGAGGGCGTCAGCCCCAGCATTTT. V gene TRBV7-8 combines with J gene TRBJ1-5; D may be TRBD1 (5 bases). Germline assignment: CDR1 SGHVS and CDR2 FQNEAQ. The CDR3 spans 14 residues. Trimming left V 6 bases short and J 6 bases short, with 15 bases between.

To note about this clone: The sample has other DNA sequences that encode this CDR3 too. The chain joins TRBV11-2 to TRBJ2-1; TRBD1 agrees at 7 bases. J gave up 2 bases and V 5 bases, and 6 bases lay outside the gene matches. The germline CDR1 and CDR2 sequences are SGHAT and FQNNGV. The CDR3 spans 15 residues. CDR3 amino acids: CASSPTGQTYNEQFF. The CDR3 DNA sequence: TGTGCCAGCAGCCCTACGGGACAGACCTACAATGAGCAGTTCTTC.

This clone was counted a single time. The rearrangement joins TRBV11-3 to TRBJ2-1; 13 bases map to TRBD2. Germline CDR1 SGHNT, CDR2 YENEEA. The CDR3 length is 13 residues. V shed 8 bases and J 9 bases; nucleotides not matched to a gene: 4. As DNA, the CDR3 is TGTGCCAGCCAGGGACTAGCGGGAACTGAGCAGTTCTTC. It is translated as CASQGLAGTEQFF.

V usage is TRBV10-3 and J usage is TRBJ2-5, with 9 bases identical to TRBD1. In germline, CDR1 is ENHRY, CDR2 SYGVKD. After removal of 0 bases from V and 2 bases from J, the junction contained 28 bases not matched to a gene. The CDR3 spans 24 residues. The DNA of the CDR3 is TGTGCCATCAGTGAGTCGAGAGTTGGGGGCGGAACACCGGGACAGGGACCTAAACAAGAGACCCAGTACTTC. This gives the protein CAISESRVGGGTPGQGPKQETQYF.

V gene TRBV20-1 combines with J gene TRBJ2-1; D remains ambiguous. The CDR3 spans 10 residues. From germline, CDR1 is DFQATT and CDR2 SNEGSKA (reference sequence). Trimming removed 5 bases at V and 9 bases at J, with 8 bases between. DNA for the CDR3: TGCAGTGCTCCGGGTGCTGAGCAGTTCTTC. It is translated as CSAPGAEQFF.

Written as DNA, the CDR3 is TGTGCCAGCAACAAAGGGGACTCGCTCTCCGAGCAGTACTTC. It codes for CASNKGDSLSEQYF. V is TRBV2 and J is TRBJ2-7, with D maybe TRBD2 (6 bases). CDR1 and CDR2 (germline): SNHLY, FYNNEI. With 7 bases removed from V and 6 bases from J, the gap between germline ends came to 19 bases. The CDR3 contains 14 residues.

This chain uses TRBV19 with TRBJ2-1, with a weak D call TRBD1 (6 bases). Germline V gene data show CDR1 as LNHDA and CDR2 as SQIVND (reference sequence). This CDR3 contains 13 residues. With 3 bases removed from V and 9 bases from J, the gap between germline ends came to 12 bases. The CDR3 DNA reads TGTGCCAGTAGTATGGGGCTCAGGGGTGAGCAGTTCTTC. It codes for CASSMGLRGEQFF.

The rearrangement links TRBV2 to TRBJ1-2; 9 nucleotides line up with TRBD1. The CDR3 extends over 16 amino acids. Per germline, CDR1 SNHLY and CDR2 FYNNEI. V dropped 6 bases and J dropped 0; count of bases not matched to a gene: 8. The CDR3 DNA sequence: TGTGCCAGCAGCGAATCCCGACAGGGGGCTAACTATGGCTACACCTTC. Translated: CASSESRQGANYGYTF.

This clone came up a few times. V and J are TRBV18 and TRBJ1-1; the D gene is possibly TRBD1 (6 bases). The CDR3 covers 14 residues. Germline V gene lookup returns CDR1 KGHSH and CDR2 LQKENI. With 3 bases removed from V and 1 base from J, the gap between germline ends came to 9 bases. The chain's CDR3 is CASSPPGANTEAFF. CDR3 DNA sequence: TGTGCCAGCTCACCTCCAGGGGCGAACACTGAAGCTTTCTTT.

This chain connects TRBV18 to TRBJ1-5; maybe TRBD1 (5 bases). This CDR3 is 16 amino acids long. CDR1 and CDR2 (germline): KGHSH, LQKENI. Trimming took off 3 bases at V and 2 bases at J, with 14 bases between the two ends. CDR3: CASSPSAGMGNQPQHF. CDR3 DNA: TGTGCCAGCTCACCGTCGGCAGGGATGGGCAATCAGCCCCAGCATTTT.

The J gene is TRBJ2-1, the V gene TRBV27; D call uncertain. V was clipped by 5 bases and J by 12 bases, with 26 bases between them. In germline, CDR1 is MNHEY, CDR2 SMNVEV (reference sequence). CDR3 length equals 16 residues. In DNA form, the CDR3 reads TGTGCCAGCAGTCCTCTCCCGGCAGCGAGAAGTCCTCGGCAGTTCTTC. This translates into CASSPLPAARSPRQFF.

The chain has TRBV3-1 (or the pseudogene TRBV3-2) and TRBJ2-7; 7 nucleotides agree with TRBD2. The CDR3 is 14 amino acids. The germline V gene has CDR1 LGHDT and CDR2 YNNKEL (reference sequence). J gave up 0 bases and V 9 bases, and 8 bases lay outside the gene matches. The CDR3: CASASGGSSYEQYF. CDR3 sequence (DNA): TGTGCCAGTGCTTCGGGGGGAAGCTCCTACGAGCAGTACTTC.

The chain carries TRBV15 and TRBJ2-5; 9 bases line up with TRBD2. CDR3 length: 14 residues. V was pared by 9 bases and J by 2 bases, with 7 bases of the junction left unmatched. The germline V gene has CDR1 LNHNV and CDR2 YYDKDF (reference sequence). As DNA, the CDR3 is TGTGCCACAGGGGCGGGAGGGGGTCAAGAGACCCAGTACTTC. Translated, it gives CATGAGGGQETQYF.

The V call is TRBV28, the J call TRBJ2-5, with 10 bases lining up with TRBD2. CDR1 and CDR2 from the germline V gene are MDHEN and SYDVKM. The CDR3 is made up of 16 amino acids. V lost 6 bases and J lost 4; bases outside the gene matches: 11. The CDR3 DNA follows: TGTGCCAGCAGCCAGGGGCTAGCGGGAGCCCCAGAGACCCAGTACTTC. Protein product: CASSQGLAGAPETQYF.

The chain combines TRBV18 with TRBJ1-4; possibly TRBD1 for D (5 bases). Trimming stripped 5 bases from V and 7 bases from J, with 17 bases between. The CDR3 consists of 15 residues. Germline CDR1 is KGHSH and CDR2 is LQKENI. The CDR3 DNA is TGTGCCAGCTCAGAGACAGCACTACGTAGTGAAAAACTGTTTTTT. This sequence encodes CASSETALRSEKLFF.

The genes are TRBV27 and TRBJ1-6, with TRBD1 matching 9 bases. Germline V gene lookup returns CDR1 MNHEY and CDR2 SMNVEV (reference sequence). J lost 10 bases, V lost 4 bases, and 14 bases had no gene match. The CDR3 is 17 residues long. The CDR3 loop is CASSWSPQGAKGSPLHF. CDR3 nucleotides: TGTGCCAGCAGTTGGTCACCACAGGGGGCTAAAGGGTCACCCCTCCACTTT.

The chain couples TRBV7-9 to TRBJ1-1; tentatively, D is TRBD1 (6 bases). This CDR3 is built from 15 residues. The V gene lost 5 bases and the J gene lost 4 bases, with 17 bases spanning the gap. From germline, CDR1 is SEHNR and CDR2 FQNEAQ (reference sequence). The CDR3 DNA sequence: TGTGCCAGCAGCCCCACGGGTGGGGGCGGCACTGAAGCTTTCTTT. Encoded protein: CASSPTGGGGTEAFF.

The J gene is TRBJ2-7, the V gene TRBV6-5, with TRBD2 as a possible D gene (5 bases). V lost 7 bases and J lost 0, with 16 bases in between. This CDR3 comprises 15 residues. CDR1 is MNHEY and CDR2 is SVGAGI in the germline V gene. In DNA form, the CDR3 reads TGTGCCAGCATGTACGGGATCGGCAGCTCCTACGAGCAGTACGTC. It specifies CASMYGIGSSYEQYV.

The CDR3 here is CASRASGGNTGELFF. CDR3 in DNA: TGTGCCAGCAGGGCTAGCGGGGGAAACACCGGGGAGCTGTTTTTT. The chain has TRBV28 and TRBJ2-2; 10 bases match TRBD2. J was trimmed by 2 bases and V by 6 bases; bases with no gene match: 3. In germline, CDR1 is MDHEN, CDR2 SYDVKM. The CDR3 loop spans 15 amino acids. The variable domain in full, with the rest retrieved from reference TRBV28 and TRBJ2-2, is DVKVTQSSRYLVKRTGEKVFLECVQDMDHENMFWYRQDPGLGLRLIYFSYDVKMKEKGDIPEGYSVSREKKERFSLILESASTNQTSMYLCASRASGGNTGELFFGEGSRLTVL.

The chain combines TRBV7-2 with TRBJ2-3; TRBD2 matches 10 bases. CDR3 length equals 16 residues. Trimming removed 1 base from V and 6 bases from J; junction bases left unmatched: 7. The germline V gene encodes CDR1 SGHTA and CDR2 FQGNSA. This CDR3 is CASSLEVAGGVDTQYF. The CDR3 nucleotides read TGTGCCAGCAGCTTAGAGGTAGCGGGAGGCGTGGATACGCAGTATTTT. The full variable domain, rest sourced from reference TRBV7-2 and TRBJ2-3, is GAGVSQSPSNKVTEKGKDVELRCDPISGHTALYWYRQSLGQGLEFLIYFQGNSAPDKSGLPSDRFSAERTGGSVSTLTIQRTQQEDSAVYLCASSLEVAGGVDTQYFGPGTRLTVL.

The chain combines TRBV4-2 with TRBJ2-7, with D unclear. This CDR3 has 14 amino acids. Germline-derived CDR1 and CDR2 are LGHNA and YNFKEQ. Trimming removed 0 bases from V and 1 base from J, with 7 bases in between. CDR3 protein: CASSQDRLSYEQYF. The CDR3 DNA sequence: TGTGCCAGCAGCCAAGACAGGTTATCCTACGAGCAGTACTTC.

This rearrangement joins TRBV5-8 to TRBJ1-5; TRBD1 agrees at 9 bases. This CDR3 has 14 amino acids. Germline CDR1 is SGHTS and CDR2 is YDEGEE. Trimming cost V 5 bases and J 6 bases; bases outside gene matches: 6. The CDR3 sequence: CASRRGQGGQPQHF. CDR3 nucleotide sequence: TGTGCCAGCAGACGGGGACAGGGTGGTCAGCCCCAGCATTTT.

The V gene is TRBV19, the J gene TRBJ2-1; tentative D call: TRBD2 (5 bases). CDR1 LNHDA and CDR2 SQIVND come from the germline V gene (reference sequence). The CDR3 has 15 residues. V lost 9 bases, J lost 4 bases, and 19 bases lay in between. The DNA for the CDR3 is TGTGCCAGCGGCCGCGCGGCGGGCGAATACAATGAGCAGTTCTTC. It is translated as CASGRAAGEYNEQFF.

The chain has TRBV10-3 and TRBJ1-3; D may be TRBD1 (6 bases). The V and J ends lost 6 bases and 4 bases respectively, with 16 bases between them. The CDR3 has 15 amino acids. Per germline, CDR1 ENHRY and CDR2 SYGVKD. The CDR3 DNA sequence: TGTGCCATCAGCGAATCCTCAGGGGTAGGAAACACCATATATTTT. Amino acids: CAISESSGVGNTIYF.

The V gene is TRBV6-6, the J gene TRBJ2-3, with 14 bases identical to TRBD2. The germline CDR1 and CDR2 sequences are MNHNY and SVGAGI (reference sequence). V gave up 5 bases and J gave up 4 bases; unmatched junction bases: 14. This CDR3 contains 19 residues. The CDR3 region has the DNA TGTGCCAGCAGTCCATACGCCCCGGGACTAGCGGGAGTCCCAGATACGCAGTATTTT. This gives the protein CASSPYAPGLAGVPDTQYF.